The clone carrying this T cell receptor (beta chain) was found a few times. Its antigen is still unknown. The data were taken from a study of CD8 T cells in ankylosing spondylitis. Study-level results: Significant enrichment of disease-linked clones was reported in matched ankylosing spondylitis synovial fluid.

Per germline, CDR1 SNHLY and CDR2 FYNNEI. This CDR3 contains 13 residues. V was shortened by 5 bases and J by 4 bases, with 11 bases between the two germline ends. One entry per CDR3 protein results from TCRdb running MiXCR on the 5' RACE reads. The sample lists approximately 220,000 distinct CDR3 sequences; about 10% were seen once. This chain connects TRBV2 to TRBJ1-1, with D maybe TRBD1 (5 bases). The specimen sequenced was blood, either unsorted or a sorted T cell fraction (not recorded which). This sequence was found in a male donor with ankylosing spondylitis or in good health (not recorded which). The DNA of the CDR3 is TGTGCCAGCAGTACCACAGGAAGCACTGAAGCTTTCTTT. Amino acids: CASSTTGSTEAFF.